These 24 T cell receptor beta chains originate from one sample sequenced in a study of T cells after yellow fever vaccination. TCRdb recomputed calls from the 5' RACE reads with MiXCR, one row per CDR3 protein. The data contain about 550,000 distinct CDR3 sequences, about 19% of them singletons. The sequencing here drew on PBMCs, taken 15 days after the yellow fever booster vaccination. These TCRs come from a man younger than 40 who received the YFV17D yellow fever vaccine.

This clonotype occurred a few times. The chain links TRBV11-2 to TRBJ2-5; D gene ambiguous. This CDR3 comprises 13 residues. V was cut by 6 bases and J by 5 bases, with 13 bases left in between. CDR1 SGHAT and CDR2 FQNNGV come from the germline V gene. The CDR3 sequence: CASRSLRAETQYF. The CDR3 bases are TGTGCCAGCAGGTCACTACGTGCGGAGACCCAGTACTTC.

The rearrangement uses TRBV9 and TRBJ2-5; a weak D match, TRBD1 (5 bases). Per the germline V gene, CDR1 is SGDLS and CDR2 is YYNGEE. V lost 0 bases and J lost 4, with 10 bases in between. The CDR3 covers 14 residues. The CDR3, as DNA: TGTGCCAGCAGCGTAGAAGGGGTCGGAGAGACCCAGTACTTC. Its protein is CASSVEGVGETQYF.

The chain recombines TRBV7-6 with TRBJ2-1; TRBD1 agrees at 7 bases. The germline gives CDR1 SGHVS, CDR2 FNYEAQ. V lost 3 bases, J lost 3 bases, and 5 bases stayed unmatched. The CDR3 is 15 amino acids. The chain's CDR3 is CASSFTGQIYNEQFF. The CDR3, as DNA: TGTGCCAGCAGCTTCACGGGACAGATCTACAATGAGCAGTTCTTC.

The V gene is TRBV7-2, the J gene TRBJ2-2, with 10 nucleotides matching TRBD2. There are 15 residues in the CDR3. The germline gives CDR1 SGHTA, CDR2 FQGNSA. Trimming took 6 bases from V and 4 from J; bases not matched to a gene: 5. In DNA form, the CDR3 reads TGTGCCAGCAGATCTAGCGGGAGACCCACCGGGGAGCTGTTTTTT. It specifies CASRSSGRPTGELFF.

This clonotype was recorded many times. The chain recombines TRBV7-2 with TRBJ2-7; D not certain. Germline V lookup: CDR1 SGHTA, CDR2 FQGNSA. With 3 bases removed from V and 2 bases from J, the gap between germline ends came to 11 bases. The CDR3 spans 14 residues. The CDR3 spells CASSLVADTYEQYF. DNA of the CDR3: TGTGCCAGCAGCTTGGTAGCAGATACCTACGAGCAGTACTTC.

The table lists this clonotype with a few counts. The chain combines TRBV7-6 with TRBJ2-3; TRBD2 matches at 8 bases. V trimming: 6 bases; J trimming: 2 bases; junction bases outside the gene matches: 1. Germline CDR1 is SGHVS and CDR2 is FNYEAQ. CDR3 length: 13 amino acids. DNA for the CDR3: TGTGCCAGCAGTAGCGGGATCACAGATACGCAGTATTTT. Its translation is CASSSGITDTQYF.

This clonotype showed up just once. The V and J genes are TRBV6-2 or TRBV6-3 and TRBJ2-1; 9 positions agree with TRBD1. In germline, CDR1 is MNHEY, CDR2 SVGEGT. Trimming cost V 6 bases and J 6 bases; bases outside gene matches: 12. This CDR3 has 16 amino acids. Written as DNA, the CDR3 is TGTGCCAGCAGCCTCGTTACCGCGACAGGGGGCAATGAGCAGTTCTTC. It specifies CASSLVTATGGNEQFF.

The sample holds a few counts of this clonotype. The chain couples TRBV4-3 to TRBJ1-5; maybe TRBD1 (5 bases). Per germline, CDR1 LGHNA and CDR2 YSLEER. The V end lost 1 base, the J end lost 9 bases, and 10 bases lay between the germline ends. The CDR3 runs 13 residues. The CDR3 region is CASSQVGGGPQHF. In nucleotides, the CDR3 is TGCGCCAGCAGCCAAGTTGGGGGGGGGCCCCAGCATTTT.

There are a few counts of this clonotype. The chain is built from TRBV15 and TRBJ2-3, with D unclear. V shed 7 bases and J shed 8 bases, with 19 bases lying between them. Germline assignment: CDR1 LNHNV and CDR2 YYDKDF (reference sequence). CDR3 length: 14 residues. The CDR3 coding sequence is TGTGCCACCAACTCACCCAAGTCGGATGGTACGCAGTATTTT. Its protein is CATNSPKSDGTQYF.

The chain recombines TRBV7-3 with TRBJ2-4; D gene ambiguous. V was pared by 5 bases and J by 0 bases, with 23 bases between. Looked up from germline, CDR1 is SGHTA and CDR2 is FQGTGA. CDR3 size: 19 residues. Written as DNA, the CDR3 is TGTGCCAGCAGCCCCGTTCTAATGAGAGGCGTTATAGCCAAAAACATTCAGTACTTC. Protein: CASSPVLMRGVIAKNIQYF.

The sample holds a few counts of this clonotype. V usage is TRBV7-3 and J usage is TRBJ1-1; TRBD1 agrees at 9 bases. J was trimmed by 4 bases and V by 5 bases; bases with no gene match: 8. CDR1 is SGHTA, CDR2 FQGTGA, per germline. This CDR3 spans 15 amino acids. The chain's CDR3 is CASSPGTGSGTEAFF. CDR3 coding DNA: TGTGCCAGCAGCCCCGGGACAGGGAGTGGCACTGAAGCTTTCTTT.

The chain couples TRBV20-1 to TRBJ2-7, with D uncertain. The germline V and J ends were trimmed by 0 bases and 3 bases, with 9 bases remaining between them. Germline CDR1 reads DFQATT; CDR2 reads SNEGSKA (reference sequence). This CDR3 is 13 amino acids long. CDR3 loop: CSAREYASYEQYF. DNA for the CDR3: TGCAGTGCTAGAGAGTACGCAAGCTACGAGCAGTACTTC.

This clonotype was seen only a few times. The V and J genes are TRBV30 and TRBJ1-5, with TRBD1 as a possible D gene (6 bases). Germline CDR1 and CDR2: GTSNPN and SVGIG (reference sequence). CDR3 length: 15 amino acids. V was clipped by 0 bases and J by 1 base, with 10 bases between them. Written as DNA, the CDR3 is TGTGCCTGGAGTGTGAGGGGGTTGAGCAATCAGCCCCAGCATTTT. Its protein is CAWSVRGLSNQPQHF.

V gene TRBV6-1 combines with J gene TRBJ1-5; D not resolved. The CDR3 spans 13 residues. Trimming stripped 10 bases from V and 3 bases from J, with 13 bases between. Germline CDR1 MNHNS, CDR2 SASEGT. CDR3 sequence reads: CATSSGLNQPQHF. The CDR3 nucleotides are TGTGCCACCTCCAGCGGCCTCAATCAGCCCCAGCATTTT.

This clonotype was detected only a few times. The rearrangement uses TRBV7-9 and TRBJ2-5; D uncertain. The CDR3 has 14 amino acids. V was trimmed by 5 bases and J by 4 bases, leaving 14 bases between them. CDR1 is SEHNR, CDR2 FQNEAQ, per germline (reference sequence). The CDR3 nucleotides are TGTGCCAGCAGCCCTCTGGTGTCGGGAGAGACCCAGTACTTC. This translates into CASSPLVSGETQYF. The full variable domain, completed using reference TRBV7-9 and TRBJ2-5, is DTGVSQNPRHKITKRGQNVTFRCDPISEHNRLYWYRQTLGQGPEFLTYFQNEAQLEKSRLLSDRFSAERPKGSFSTLEIQRTEQGDSAMYLCASSPLVSGETQYFGPGTRLLVL.

The V gene is TRBV12-3 or TRBV12-4, the J gene TRBJ2-1, with TRBD2 matching 11 bases. This CDR3 has 16 amino acids. J was trimmed by 6 bases and V by 7 bases; bases with no gene match: 11. The CDR3: CASISLSGRAGNEQFF. Here the CDR3 DNA reads TGTGCCAGCATCTCCCTTAGCGGGAGGGCGGGCAATGAGCAGTTCTTC.

This clonotype was seen only a few times. The V call is TRBV18, the J call TRBJ2-1, with D unclear. CDR1 and CDR2 (germline): KGHSH, LQKENI. Trimming cost V 3 bases and J 10 bases, with 13 bases left between them. The CDR3 sequence is 13 residues long. The CDR3 region has the DNA TGTGCCAGCTCACCCTCTCCCATAGCAGAGCAGTTCTTC. Protein: CASSPSPIAEQFF.

This clonotype came up a few times. The V gene is TRBV24-1, the J gene TRBJ2-6; D remains unclear. Germline V gene lookup returns CDR1 KGHDR and CDR2 SFDVKD. Trimming pared 4 bases from V and 4 bases from J, leaving 4 bases between. The CDR3 has 13 residues. The CDR3 coding sequence is TGTGCCACCAGTGACAACGGGGCCAACGTCCTGACTTTC. This encodes CATSDNGANVLTF.

In its sample, this clonotype was seen a few times. The chain is built from TRBV7-9 and TRBJ1-1, with TRBD1 as a possible D gene (6 bases). CDR3 length: 14 residues. Germline V lookup: CDR1 SEHNR, CDR2 FQNEAQ (reference sequence). V lost 5 bases and J lost 2, with 12 bases in between. CDR3 protein: CASSPGDKNTEAFF. The CDR3 nucleotides read TGTGCCAGCAGCCCTGGGGACAAAAACACTGAAGCTTTCTTT.

This clonotype was found many times. The rearrangement uses TRBV20-1 and TRBJ2-1; D is unclear. The CDR3 sequence is 12 residues long. Looked up from germline, CDR1 is DFQATT and CDR2 is SNEGSKA (reference sequence). Trimming shortened V by 2 bases and J by 3 bases, and 5 bases separated the two germline ends. This chain's CDR3 is CSARPGYNEQFF. CDR3 bases: TGCAGTGCTAGACCCGGCTACAATGAGCAGTTCTTC.

This clonotype was counted between two and nine times. The chain carries TRBV4-2 and TRBJ2-1; D is perhaps TRBD1 (5 bases). The V gene's germline CDR1 is LGHNA and CDR2 YNFKEQ. V was trimmed by 1 base and J by 8 bases, leaving 15 bases between them. The CDR3 runs to 15 residues. The CDR3: CASSQVQGMLDEQFF. CDR3 nucleotides: TGTGCCAGCAGCCAAGTGCAGGGAATGTTGGATGAGCAGTTCTTC.

The chain uses TRBV7-2 and TRBJ2-3; D is unclear. This CDR3 has 12 residues. Trimming removed 6 bases from V and 5 bases from J, with 9 bases in between. Per germline, CDR1 SGHTA and CDR2 FQGNSA. This CDR3 is CASSRDIDTQYF. Written as DNA, the CDR3 is TGTGCCAGCAGTAGAGACATAGATACGCAGTATTTT.

This clonotype was picked up one time. This chain links TRBV7-9 with TRBJ2-4; D is unclear. Germline CDR1 is SEHNR and CDR2 is FQNEAQ (reference sequence). Trimming shortened V by 3 bases and J by 8 bases, and 17 bases separated the two germline ends. The CDR3 runs 15 residues. CDR3 sequence reads: CASSFILHGRDIQYF. In DNA form, the CDR3 reads TGTGCCAGCAGCTTCATCTTACACGGACGGGACATTCAGTACTTC.

This clonotype was seen just once. The CDR3 region has the DNA TGTGCCAGCACCTTTGGGGGCTACTATGACAATGAGCAGTTCTTC. Protein: CASTFGGYYDNEQFF. V and J are TRBV18 and TRBJ2-1; a possible D gene is TRBD1 (6 bases). Germline V gives CDR1 KGHSH, CDR2 LQKENI. V lost 8 bases, J lost 5 bases, and 19 bases lay in between. The CDR3 is 15 amino acids.